This T cell receptor beta chain is from a study of blood T cell repertoires in COVID-19. This study enrolled people aged 18 to 89 from around 25 US geographic areas. Which cohort a participant joined came from the clinical history participants gave. Generated by immunoSEQ multiplex PCR, the TCRdb table keeps only in-frame clones and is missing some. The repertoire holds roughly 150,000 clones, with under 85% as singletons. The germline CDR1 and CDR2 sequences are SNHLY and FYNNEI. There are 14 residues in the CDR3. V lost 6 bases and J lost 4; bases outside the gene matches: 8. The sequenced sample consisted of PBMCs or T cells enriched from blood (not recorded which). This TCR was recovered from a woman between 18 and 29 years old who had been exposed to COVID-19. The chain employs TRBV2 and TRBJ1-2, with 7 positions matching TRBD1. DNA of the CDR3: TGTGCCAGCAGATCCGGGGACAGACCCTATGGCTACACCTTC. Encoded protein: CASRSGDRPYGYTF.